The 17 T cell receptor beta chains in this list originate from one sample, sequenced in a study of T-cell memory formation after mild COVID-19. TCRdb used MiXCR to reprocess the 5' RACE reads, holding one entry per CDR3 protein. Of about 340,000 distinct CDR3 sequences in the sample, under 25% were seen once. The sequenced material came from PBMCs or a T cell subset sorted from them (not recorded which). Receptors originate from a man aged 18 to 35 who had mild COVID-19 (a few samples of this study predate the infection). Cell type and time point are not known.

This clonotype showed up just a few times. Here the CDR3 reads CASSLVSGGNYGYTF. CDR3 coding DNA: TGCGCCAGCAGCTTGGTCTCTGGGGGTAACTATGGCTACACCTTC. This chain links TRBV5-1 with TRBJ1-2; TRBD1 is a possible D gene (5 bases). This CDR3 has 15 residues. The germline CDR1 and CDR2 sequences are SGHRS and YFSETQ. Trimming took off 0 bases at V and 1 base at J, with 10 bases between the two ends.

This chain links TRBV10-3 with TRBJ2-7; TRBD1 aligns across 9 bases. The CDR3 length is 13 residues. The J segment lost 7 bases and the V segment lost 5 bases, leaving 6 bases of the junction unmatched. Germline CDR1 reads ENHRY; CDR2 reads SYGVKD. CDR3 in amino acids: CAISSGQGWEQYV. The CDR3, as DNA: TGTGCCATCAGTTCAGGACAGGGGTGGGAGCAGTACGTC.

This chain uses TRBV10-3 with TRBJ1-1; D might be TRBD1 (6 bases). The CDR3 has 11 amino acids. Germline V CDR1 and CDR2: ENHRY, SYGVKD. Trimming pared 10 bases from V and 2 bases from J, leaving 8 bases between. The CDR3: CATQGNTEAFF. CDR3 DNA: TGTGCCACACAGGGTAACACTGAAGCTTTCTTT.

Written as DNA, the CDR3 is TGTGCCAGCAGCTTATTTGCAGCGGGGGGAAATGAGCAGTTCTTC. Its protein product is CASSLFAAGGNEQFF. The rearrangement joins TRBV7-2 to TRBJ2-1; TRBD2 matches at 9 bases. Germline CDR1 reads SGHTA; CDR2 reads FQGNSA. The trim removed 2 bases at V and 7 bases at J, leaving 6 bases unmatched. The CDR3 contains 15 residues.

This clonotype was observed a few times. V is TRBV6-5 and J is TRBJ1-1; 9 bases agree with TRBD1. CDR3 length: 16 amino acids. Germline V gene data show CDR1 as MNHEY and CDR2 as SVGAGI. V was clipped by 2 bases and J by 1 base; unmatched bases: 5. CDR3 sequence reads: CASSYTWTGENTEAFF. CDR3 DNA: TGTGCCAGCAGTTACACCTGGACAGGGGAGAACACTGAAGCTTTCTTT.

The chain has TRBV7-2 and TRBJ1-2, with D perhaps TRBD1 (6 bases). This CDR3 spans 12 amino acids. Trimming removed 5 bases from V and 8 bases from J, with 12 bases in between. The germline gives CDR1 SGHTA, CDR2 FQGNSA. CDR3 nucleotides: TGTGCCAGCAGCCCGGACAGCGGAGGCTACACCTTC. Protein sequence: CASSPDSGGYTF.

The CDR3 DNA follows: TGCAGTGCTAGGACCTTTTTTCAGGGGGGTGGCACTGAAGCTTTCTTT. The encoded protein is CSARTFFQGGGTEAFF. The V gene is TRBV20-1, the J gene TRBJ1-1; TRBD1 agrees at 7 bases. CDR1 is DFQATT, CDR2 SNEGSKA, per germline (reference sequence). The CDR3 extends over 16 amino acids. V trimming: 3 bases; J trimming: 4 bases; junction bases outside the gene matches: 14.

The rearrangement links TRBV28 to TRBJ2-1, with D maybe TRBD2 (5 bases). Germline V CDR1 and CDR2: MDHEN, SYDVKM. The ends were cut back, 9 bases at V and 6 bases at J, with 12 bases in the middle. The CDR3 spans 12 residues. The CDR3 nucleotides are TGTGCCAGTTCCGGGGTGGGCAATGAGCAGTTCTTC. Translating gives CASSGVGNEQFF.

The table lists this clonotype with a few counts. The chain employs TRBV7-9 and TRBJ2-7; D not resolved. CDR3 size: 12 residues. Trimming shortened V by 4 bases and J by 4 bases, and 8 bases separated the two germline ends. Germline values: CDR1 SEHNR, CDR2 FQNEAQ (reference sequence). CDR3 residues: CASSSTEYEQYV. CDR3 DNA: TGTGCCAGCAGCTCGACCGAGTACGAGCAGTACGTC.

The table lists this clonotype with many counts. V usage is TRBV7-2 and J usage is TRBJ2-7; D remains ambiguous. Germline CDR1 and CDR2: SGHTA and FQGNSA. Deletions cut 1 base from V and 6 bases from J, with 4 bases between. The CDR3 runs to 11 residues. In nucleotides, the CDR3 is TGTGCCAGCAGCTTAGGAGCCGAGCAGTACTTC. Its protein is CASSLGAEQYF.

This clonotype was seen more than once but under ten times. The CDR3 is CASTWTGRNYGYTF. The CDR3 bases are TGTGCCAGCACCTGGACAGGGAGGAACTATGGCTACACCTTC. The chain joins TRBV6-2 or TRBV6-3 to TRBJ1-2; 8 positions agree with TRBD1. The length of the CDR3 is 14 residues. Germline lookup yields CDR1 MNHEY and CDR2 SVGEGT. Trimming at V came to 7 bases and at J to 2 bases, leaving 6 bases not matched to a gene.

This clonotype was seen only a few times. The CDR3 nucleotides are TGCGCCAGCAGCTTGGCACGCCGGGACTGGCCGGGGGATACGCAGTATTTT. Translated: CASSLARRDWPGDTQYF. This chain links TRBV5-1 with TRBJ2-3; possibly TRBD2 for D (6 bases). The CDR3 is 17 amino acids. CDR1 is SGHRS and CDR2 is YFSETQ in the germline V gene. The V end lost 0 bases, the J end lost 6 bases, and 20 bases lay between the germline ends.

The CDR3 spells CASSIGTSAYEQYF. In DNA, the CDR3 is TGTGCCAGCAGCATCGGGACTTCGGCGTACGAGCAGTACTTC. The chain is built from TRBV9 and TRBJ2-7; D may be TRBD2 (6 bases). CDR1 and CDR2 from the germline V gene are SGDLS and YYNGEE. This CDR3 comprises 14 residues. V lost 4 bases, J lost 4 bases, and 15 bases lay in between.

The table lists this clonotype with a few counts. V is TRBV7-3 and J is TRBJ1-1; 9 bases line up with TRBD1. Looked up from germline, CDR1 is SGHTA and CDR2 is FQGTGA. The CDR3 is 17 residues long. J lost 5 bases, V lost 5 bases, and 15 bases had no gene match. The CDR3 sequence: CASSLPGQGPLLTEAFF. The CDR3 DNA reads TGTGCCAGCAGCCTTCCCGGACAGGGGCCACTTCTAACTGAAGCTTTCTTT.

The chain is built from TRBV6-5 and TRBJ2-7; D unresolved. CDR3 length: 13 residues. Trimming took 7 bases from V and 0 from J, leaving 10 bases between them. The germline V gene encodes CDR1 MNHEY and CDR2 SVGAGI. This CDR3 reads CASKNDYSYEQYF. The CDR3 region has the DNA TGTGCCAGCAAGAATGATTACTCCTACGAGCAGTACTTC.

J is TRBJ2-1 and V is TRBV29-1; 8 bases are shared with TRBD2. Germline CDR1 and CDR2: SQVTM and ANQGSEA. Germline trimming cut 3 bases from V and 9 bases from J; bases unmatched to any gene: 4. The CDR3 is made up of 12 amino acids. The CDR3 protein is CSVENLAGEQFF. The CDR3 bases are TGCAGCGTTGAGAATCTAGCGGGTGAGCAGTTCTTC.

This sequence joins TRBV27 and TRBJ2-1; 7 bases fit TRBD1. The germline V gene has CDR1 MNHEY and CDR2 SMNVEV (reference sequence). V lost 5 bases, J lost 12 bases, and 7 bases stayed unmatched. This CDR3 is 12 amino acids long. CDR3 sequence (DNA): TGTGCCAGCAGTCAATTGACAGGGTGGCAGTTCTTC. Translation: CASSQLTGWQFF.